The entry below describes one T cell receptor beta chain. The sample has other DNA sequences that encode this CDR3 too. Data came from immunoSEQ multiplex PCR; TCRdb stores just in-frame clones and leaves some out. The sample has 2 million to 2.5 million clones, roughly 96% seen once. There were only Caucasian adults among the donors, and all lived in Nashville, Tennessee. These data are taken from a study of shared clonotypes between healthy human individuals. V dropped 5 bases and J dropped 4; count of bases not matched to a gene: 7. Per the germline V gene, CDR1 is MNHEY and CDR2 is SVGAGI. This CDR3 contains 15 residues.

The J gene is TRBJ1-5, the V gene TRBV6-5, with TRBD1 matching over 8 bases. The receptor's source is a man between 18 and 29 years old in good health. Sequenced input: naive CD4+ T cells sorted from blood. Subset indicated: CD45RA+ positively selected. CDR3 amino acids: CASSSGQGSNQPQHF. CDR3 nucleotides: TGTGCCAGCAGTAGTGGACAGGGAAGTAATCAGCCCCAGCATTTT.